Listed below are T cell receptor beta chains from one sample, sequenced in a study of cytomegalovirus exposure and HLA in healthy donors. TCRdb's table, derived via immunoSEQ multiplex PCR, lists solely in-frame clones and lacks some. The table includes about 180,000 clones, roughly 76% detected once. The sequenced sample was PBMCs. All receptors come from a woman between 18 and 29 years old in good health and CMV-seropositive. CDR3s include the opening cysteine and the closing phenylalanine or tryptophan. The D gene is left open where the match is weak. Where a row states a size, it is once, few, many or the class of an expanded clone; other rows omit it.

cdr3_length,j_call,v_call,d_call,clone_size,cdr3_aa,cdr3_nt
13,TRBJ1-1,TRBV19,-,-,CASSTMFNTEAFF,TGTGCCAGTAGTACCATGTTCAACACTGAAGCTTTCTTT
17,TRBJ2-2,TRBV7-2,-,-,CASSPRAGRGNTGELFF,TGTGCCAGCAGCCCCCGGGCCGGGCGGGGGAACACCGGGGAGCTGTTTTTT
13,TRBJ2-6,TRBV6-5,-,-,CAITTSGANGLTF,TGTGCCATAACTACTTCTGGGGCCAACGGCCTGACTTTC
15,TRBJ2-7,TRBV5-1,-,-,CASSLGGTSSYEQYF,TGCGCCAGCAGCTTGGGGGGGACATCCTCCTACGAGCAGTACTTC
15,TRBJ2-7,TRBV12-5,TRBD1,once,CASGHGTGSSYEQYF,TGTGCTAGTGGTCACGGGACAGGGTCATCCTACGAGCAGTACTTC
12,TRBJ2-7,TRBV7-9,-,-,CSSSLGPREQYF,TGTTCCAGCAGCTTAGGGCCCAGGGAGCAGTACTTC
16,TRBJ2-3,TRBV5-6,TRBD2,few,CASSPLGAGGLDTQYF,TGTGCCAGCAGCCCCCTCGGGGCGGGGGGGTTAGATACGCAGTATTTT
15,TRBJ1-3,TRBV18,-,-,CASSPLAGVGNTIYF,TGTGCCAGCTCACCACTCGCAGGGGTTGGAAACACCATATATTTT
19,TRBJ2-1,TRBV7-8,TRBD2,-,CASSFPTSGAPSSYNEQFF,TGTGCCAGCAGCTTTCCGACTAGCGGGGCTCCGAGCTCCTACAATGAGCAGTTCTTC
12,TRBJ2-7,TRBV7-6,TRBD1,-,CASSSGQGALTF,TGTGCCAGCAGCTCCGGACAGGGGGCCTTAACCTTC
15,TRBJ2-5,TRBV15,TRBD1,-,CATSRDTGQQETQYF,TGTGCCACCAGCAGAGATACGGGACAGCAAGAGACCCAGTACTTC
14,TRBJ1-6,TRBV27,TRBD1,-,CASRGGQGGAPLHF,TGTGCCAGCAGAGGGGGACAGGGGGGCGCACCCCTCCACTTT
14,TRBJ2-1,TRBV27,-,-,CASSKTANHNEQFF,TGTGCCAGCAGTAAGACAGCAAACCACAATGAGCAGTTCTTC
15,TRBJ1-4,TRBV7-9,TRBD1,-,CASSSGQGGRGKLFF,TGTGCCAGCAGCTCAGGGCAAGGGGGCCGCGGAAAACTGTTTTTT
16,TRBJ2-1,TRBV4-3,-,once,CASSQDPGQIDNEQFF,TGCGCCAGCAGCCAAGATCCCGGACAGATAGACAATGAGCAGTTCTTC
16,TRBJ1-5,TRBV7-8,-,-,CASSLERGFSNQPQHF,TGTGCCAGCAGCTTAGAAAGAGGCTTTAGCAATCAGCCCCAGCATTTT
15,TRBJ1-2,TRBV5-4,TRBD1,-,CASSLEDRGLGGYTF,TGTGCCAGCAGCTTGGAGGACAGGGGATTGGGCGGCTACACCTTC
13,TRBJ1-1,TRBV6-4,TRBD1,-,CASRANRGTEAFF,TGTGCCAGCAGGGCCAACAGGGGGACTGAAGCTTTCTTT
15,TRBJ1-2,TRBV5-6,-,-,CASSFYYREMIGYTF,TGTGCCAGCAGCTTTTATTACAGGGAAATGATTGGCTACACCTTC
13,TRBJ1-2,TRBV6-5,-,few,CASSFQGTDGYTF,TGTGCCAGCAGTTTTCAGGGGACGGACGGCTACACCTTC
12,TRBJ2-7,TRBV28,TRBD1,few,CASSPGTDEQYF,TGTGCCAGCAGCCCCGGGACAGACGAGCAGTACTTC
16,TRBJ2-1,TRBV4-2,TRBD2,-,CASSPPSGGNSFVRIF,TGTGCCAGCAGCCCCCCCAGCGGGGGTAATTCTTTCGTAAGGATCTTC
15,TRBJ2-4,TRBV11-1,TRBD2,-,CASSSYRGGLNIQYF,TGTGCCAGCAGCTCCTACCGGGGGGGTCTAAACATTCAGTACTTC
14,TRBJ2-1,TRBV5-1,-,few,CASNPAAFYNEQFF,TGCGCCAGCAACCCTGCGGCGTTTTACAATGAGCAGTTCTTC
14,TRBJ1-1,TRBV25-1,TRBD1,-,CASSDYRGGTEAFF,TGTGCCAGCAGTGATTACAGGGGCGGGACTGAAGCTTTCTTT
15,TRBJ2-7,TRBV9,TRBD1,few,CASSETGTVSYEQYF,TGTGCCAGCAGCGAGACCGGGACAGTCTCCTACGAGCAGTACTTC
16,TRBJ2-3,TRBV27,TRBD2,-,CASSRLLAGGGDTQYF,TGTGCCAGCAGCCGCCTACTAGCGGGGGGAGGGGATACGCAGTATTTT
21,TRBJ2-2,TRBV28,-,-,CARVPWVGVRPTGEYTGELFF,TGTGCCAGAGTTCCCTGGGTCGGGGTTCGACCGACCGGAGAATACACCGGGGAGCTGTTTTTT
12,TRBJ2-2,TRBV19,-,-,CASGFPTGELFF,TGTGCCAGCGGGTTCCCCACCGGGGAGCTGTTTTTT
16,TRBJ2-3,TRBV6-4,TRBD2,-,CASSDLSGGAGDTQYF,TGTGCCAGCAGTGACCTAAGCGGGGGGGCCGGGGATACGCAGTATTTT
14,TRBJ2-5,TRBV30,-,few,CAWSSLGGGETQYF,TGTGCCTGGAGTTCACTCGGGGGAGGAGAGACCCAGTACTTC
16,TRBJ2-3,TRBV6-5,TRBD2,-,CASSYSRRGGPDTQYF,TGTGCCAGCAGTTACTCCCGGCGGGGGGGCCCAGATACGCAGTATTTT
13,TRBJ1-1,TRBV11-3,-,-,CASSLNRLTEAFF,TGTGCCAGCAGCTTAAACCGACTCACTGAAGCTTTCTTT
16,TRBJ1-2,TRBV4-3,TRBD1,-,CASSRGHADRGYGYTF,TGCGCCAGCAGCCGAGGACATGCGGACAGGGGCTATGGCTACACCTTC
13,TRBJ1-5,TRBV25-1,-,few,CASSARGGQPQHF,TGTGCCAGCAGTGCGAGGGGAGGTCAGCCCCAGCATTTT
18,TRBJ2-2,TRBV5-1,-,-,CASSLAYRALAPDGELFF,TGCGCCAGCAGCTTGGCCTATCGGGCCCTAGCTCCTGACGGGGAGCTGTTTTTT
18,TRBJ2-7,TRBV4-1,TRBD1,-,CASSPNPLRQGGTKEQYF,TGCGCCAGCAGCCCAAACCCACTTCGACAGGGGGGGACTAAAGAGCAGTACTTC
15,TRBJ2-1,TRBV2,-,-,CASSEDGTLYNEQFF,TGTGCCAGCAGTGAAGACGGGACACTCTACAATGAGCAGTTCTTC